This section outlines one T cell receptor beta chain sequence together with its context. The data were obtained in a study of T cell responses to AZD1222 COVID-19 vaccine. Profiling relied on immunoSEQ multiplex PCR, and the TCRdb table lists in-frame clones only, not all of them. Of around 45,000 clones listed, around 80% were seen once; the top ten hold roughly 20%. The CDR3 runs to 12 residues. Trimming removed 6 bases from V and 3 bases from J, with 6 bases in between. The germline V gene has CDR1 LNHDA and CDR2 SQIVND (reference sequence). The chain carries TRBV19 and TRBJ1-5; no clear D. The input for sequencing was peripheral blood, taken 28 days after the second dose of the MenACWY control vaccine. The TCR comes from an adult who received the MenACWY meningococcal vaccine as a control. The CDR3: CASSSVNQPQHF. The CDR3 DNA reads TGTGCCAGTAGCAGCGTCAATCAGCCCCAGCATTTT.